These 7 T cell receptor beta chains originate from one sample sequenced in a study of persistence of HIV-infected CD4 T cells. The immunoSEQ assay was version 4, run in survey mode. The repertoire was sequenced with immunoSEQ multiplex PCR; TCRdb's copy has only in-frame clones and lacks some. The sample yields about 36,000 clones, 70% to 90% seen once. Their antigen targets remain unknown. Cells were stimulated with overlapping HIV-1 Gag 15-mer peptides. CD40L-negative CD69-negative CD45RO-high memory CD4+ T cells were sorted as populations depleted of antigen-responding cells. Sample: cultured CD4+ T cells from PBMCs, taken from a patient who received antiretroviral therapy. These receptors were taken from an adult with HIV. The donor label of this sample is uncertain.

This chain uses TRBV27 with TRBJ1-2, with D uncertain. CDR1 and CDR2 (germline): MNHEY, SMNVEV (reference sequence). V lost 3 bases and J 7 bases, leaving 3 bases between the germline ends. CDR3 length equals 10 residues. Written as DNA, the CDR3 is TGTGCCAGCAGTTTCCGTGGCTACACCTTC. Its protein product is CASSFRGYTF.

This clone was detected a few times. The J gene is TRBJ2-3, the V gene TRBV18; D is undetermined. This CDR3 contains 12 residues. CDR1 KGHSH and CDR2 LQKENI come from the germline V gene. V lost 5 bases, J lost 2 bases, and 5 bases lay in between. In DNA, the CDR3 is TGTGCCAGCTCAATGGCCACAGATACGCAGTATTTT. It translates to CASSMATDTQYF.

This clone came up once. The chain carries TRBV19 and TRBJ2-4; D not resolved. The CDR3 consists of 12 residues. Looked up from germline, CDR1 is LNHDA and CDR2 is SQIVND (reference sequence). Trimming removed 0 bases at V and 16 bases at J, with 13 bases between. The CDR3 is CASSIDGDIPYF. As DNA, the CDR3 is TGTGCCAGTAGTATAGATGGAGACATCCCTTACTTC.

The V gene is TRBV5-1, the J gene TRBJ2-1; possibly TRBD1 for D (5 bases). Germline V CDR1 and CDR2: SGHRS, YFSETQ. The CDR3 loop spans 13 amino acids. V lost 1 base and J 9 bases, leaving 11 bases between the germline ends. The CDR3 nucleotides are TGCGCCAGCAGCTTGCCTCAGGGAAGTGAGCAGTTCTTC. Amino acid sequence: CASSLPQGSEQFF.

J is TRBJ2-3 and V is TRBV7-3; D call uncertain. V was shortened by 4 bases and J by 0 bases, with 20 bases between the two germline ends. The CDR3 loop spans 18 amino acids. Germline CDR1 reads SGHTA; CDR2 reads FQGTGA. Here the CDR3 reads CASSSARAWPTSTDTQYF. The CDR3 region has the DNA TGTGCCAGCAGCTCCGCCCGAGCCTGGCCGACTAGCACAGATACGCAGTATTTT. Looking up the rest from reference TRBV7-3 and TRBJ2-3 gives the full variable domain: GAGVSQTPSNKVTEKGKYVELRCDPISGHTALYWYRQSLGQGPEFLIYFQGTGAADDSGLPNDRFFAVRPEGSVSTLKIQRTERGDSAVYLCASSSARAWPTSTDTQYFGPGTRLTVL.

This sequence joins TRBV19 and TRBJ2-2, with D perhaps TRBD2 (6 bases). Trimming left V 3 bases short and J 8 bases short, with 16 bases between. The CDR3 is made up of 15 amino acids. Germline CDR1 LNHDA, CDR2 SQIVND (reference sequence). The CDR3 nucleotides are TGTGCCAGTAGTATGTCTGGCGGGGCTCGTGGGGAGCTGTTTTTT. Protein product: CASSMSGGARGELFF.

To note about this clone: The sample holds other DNA sequences that translate to the same CDR3. This chain connects TRBV5-1 to TRBJ2-1, with TRBD1 matching 8 bases. This CDR3 region has 15 residues. Germline trimming cut 0 bases from V and 2 bases from J; bases unmatched to any gene: 1. CDR1 and CDR2 (germline): SGHRS, YFSETQ. The CDR3 loop reads CASSLAGGAYNEQFF. The CDR3 DNA is TGCGCCAGCAGCTTGGCAGGGGGCGCCTACAATGAGCAGTTCTTC.